This record concerns one T cell receptor beta chain sequence. Its cognate antigen is unknown. The method was immunoSEQ multiplex PCR; TCRdb's version includes in-frame clones alone and lacks a portion of them. The sample records 25,000 to 35,000 clones, roughly nine tenths being singletons. These data are taken from a study of T cells in localized non-small cell lung cancer. Study-wide results and caveats: A median around 57 of the top 100 tumor clones appeared in adjacent lung.

The CDR3 runs 14 residues. The trim removed 10 bases at V and 6 bases at J, leaving 8 bases unmatched. From germline, CDR1 is LNHDA and CDR2 SQIVND (reference sequence). The receptor comes from a man aged 35 to 70 with stage II lung adenocarcinoma. V and J are TRBV19 and TRBJ2-2; 10 nucleotides agree with TRBD1. Specimen: PBMCs, collected before any cancer treatment. CDR3 amino acids: CATRGTGVAGELFF. Written as DNA, the CDR3 is TGTGCCACCCGGGGGACAGGGGTAGCCGGGGAGCTGTTTTTT.